This T cell receptor (beta chain) is from a study of T cell responses to AZD1222 COVID-19 vaccine. Study outcomes and limitations: Just five to seven AZD1222 recipients tested seropositive at baseline. Reports say nearly half of spike-specific TCRs go after unmutated variant regions.

Per germline, CDR1 LNHNV and CDR2 YYDKDF (reference sequence). The CDR3 runs to 18 residues. V was clipped by 0 bases and J by 3 bases, with 17 bases between them. Concerning this clone: The antigen remains undetermined.

Libraries were prepared by immunoSEQ multiplex PCR; TCRdb keeps only in-frame clonotypes and omits some of them. Of about 140,000 clones listed, around 90% are singletons. The TCR sequence derives from an adult who received the AZD1222 COVID-19 vaccine. The chain carries TRBV15 and TRBJ1-4, with no clear D. The specimen was peripheral blood, collected 28 days after the second AZD1222 dose. In nucleotides, the CDR3 is TGTGCCACCAGCAGAGATAGAGAGGGAGGGTACCCTAATGAAAAACTGTTTTTT. Translated: CATSRDREGGYPNEKLFF.